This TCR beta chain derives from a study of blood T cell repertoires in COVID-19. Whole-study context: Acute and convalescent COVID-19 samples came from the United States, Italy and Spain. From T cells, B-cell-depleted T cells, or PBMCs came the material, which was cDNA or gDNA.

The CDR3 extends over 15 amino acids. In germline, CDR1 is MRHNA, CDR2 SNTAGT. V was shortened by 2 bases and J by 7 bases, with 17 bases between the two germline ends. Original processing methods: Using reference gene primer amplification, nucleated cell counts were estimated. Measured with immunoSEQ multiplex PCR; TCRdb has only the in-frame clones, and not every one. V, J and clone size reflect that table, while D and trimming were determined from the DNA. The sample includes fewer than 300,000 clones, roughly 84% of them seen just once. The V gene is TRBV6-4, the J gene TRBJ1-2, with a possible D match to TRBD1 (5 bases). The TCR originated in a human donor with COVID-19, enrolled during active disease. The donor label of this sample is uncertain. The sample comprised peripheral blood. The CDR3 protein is CASSDVWGEDGGYTF. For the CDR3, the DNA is TGTGCCAGCAGTGACGTTTGGGGGGAAGACGGTGGCTACACCTTC.